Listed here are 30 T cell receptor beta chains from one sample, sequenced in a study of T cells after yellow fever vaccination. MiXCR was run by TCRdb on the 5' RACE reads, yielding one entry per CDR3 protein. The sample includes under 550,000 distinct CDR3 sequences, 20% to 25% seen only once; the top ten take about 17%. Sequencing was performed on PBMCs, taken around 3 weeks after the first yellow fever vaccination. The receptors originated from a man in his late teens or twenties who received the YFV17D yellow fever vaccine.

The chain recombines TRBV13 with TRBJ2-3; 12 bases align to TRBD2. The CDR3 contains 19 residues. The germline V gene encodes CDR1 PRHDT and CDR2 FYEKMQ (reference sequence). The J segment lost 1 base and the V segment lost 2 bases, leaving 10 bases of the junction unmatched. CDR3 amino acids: CASSLSASGGDYGTDTQYF. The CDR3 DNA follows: TGTGCCAGCAGCTTATCCGCTAGCGGGGGGGATTACGGCACAGATACGCAGTATTTT.

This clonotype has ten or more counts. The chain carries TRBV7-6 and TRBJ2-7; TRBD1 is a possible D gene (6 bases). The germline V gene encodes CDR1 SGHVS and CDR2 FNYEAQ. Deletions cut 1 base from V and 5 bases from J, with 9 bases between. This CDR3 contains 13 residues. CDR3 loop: CASSLGQDHEQYF. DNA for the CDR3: TGTGCCAGCAGCTTAGGACAGGATCACGAGCAGTACTTC.

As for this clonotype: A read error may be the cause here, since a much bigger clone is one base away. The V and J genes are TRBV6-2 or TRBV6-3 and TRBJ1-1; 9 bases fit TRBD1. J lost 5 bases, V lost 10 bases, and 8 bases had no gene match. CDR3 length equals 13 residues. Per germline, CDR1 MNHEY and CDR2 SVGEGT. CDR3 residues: CAIGQGPWTEAFF. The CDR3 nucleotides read TGTGCCATCGGACAGGGGCCGTGGACTGAAGCTTTCTTT.

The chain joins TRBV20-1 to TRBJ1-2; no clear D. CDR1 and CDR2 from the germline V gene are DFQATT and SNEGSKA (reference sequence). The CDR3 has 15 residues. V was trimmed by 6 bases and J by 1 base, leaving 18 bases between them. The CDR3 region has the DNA TGCAGTGCCCCAAAGGGATTGGGTAATAACTATGGCTACACCTTC. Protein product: CSAPKGLGNNYGYTF.

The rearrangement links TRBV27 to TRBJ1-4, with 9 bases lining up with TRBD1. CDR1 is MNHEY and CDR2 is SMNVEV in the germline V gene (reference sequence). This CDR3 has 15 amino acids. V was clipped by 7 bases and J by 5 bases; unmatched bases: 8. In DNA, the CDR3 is TGTGCCAGCACTCTGACAGGGGGAAGGAATGAAAAACTGTTTTTT. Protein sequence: CASTLTGGRNEKLFF.

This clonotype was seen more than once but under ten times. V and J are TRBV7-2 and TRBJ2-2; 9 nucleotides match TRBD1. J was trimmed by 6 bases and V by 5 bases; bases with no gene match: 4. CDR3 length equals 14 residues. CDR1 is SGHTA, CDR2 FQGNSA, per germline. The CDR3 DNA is TGTGCCAGCAGCGTGGGACAGGGATCCGGGGAGCTGTTTTTT. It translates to CASSVGQGSGELFF.

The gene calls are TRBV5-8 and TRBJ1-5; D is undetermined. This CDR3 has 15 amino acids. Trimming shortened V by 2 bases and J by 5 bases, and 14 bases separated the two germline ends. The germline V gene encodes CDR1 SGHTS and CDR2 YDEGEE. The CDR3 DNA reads TGTGCCAGCAGCTTTTTGGAGGAGATCTATCAGCCCCAGCATTTT. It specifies CASSFLEEIYQPQHF.

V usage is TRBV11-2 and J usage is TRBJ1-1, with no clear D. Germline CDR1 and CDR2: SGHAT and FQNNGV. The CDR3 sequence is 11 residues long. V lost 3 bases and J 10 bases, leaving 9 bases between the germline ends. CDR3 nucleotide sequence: TGTGCCAGCAGCTTCGGGCTTGGAGCTTTCTTT. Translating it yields CASSFGLGAFF.

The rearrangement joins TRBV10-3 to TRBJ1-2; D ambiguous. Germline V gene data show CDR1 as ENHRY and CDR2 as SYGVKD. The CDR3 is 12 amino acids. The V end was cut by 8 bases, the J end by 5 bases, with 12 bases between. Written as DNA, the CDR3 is TGTGCCATCCCTAGCCCGGGGTATGGCTACACCTTC. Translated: CAIPSPGYGYTF.

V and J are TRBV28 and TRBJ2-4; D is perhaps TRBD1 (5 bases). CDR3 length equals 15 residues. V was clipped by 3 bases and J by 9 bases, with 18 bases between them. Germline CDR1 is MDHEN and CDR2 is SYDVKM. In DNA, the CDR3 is TGTGCCAGCAGTTTTCAAGGGGCTGGGTATAGCATTCAGTACTTC. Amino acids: CASSFQGAGYSIQYF. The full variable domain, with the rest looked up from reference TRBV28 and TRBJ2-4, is DVKVTQSSRYLVKRTGEKVFLECVQDMDHENMFWYRQDPGLGLRLIYFSYDVKMKEKGDIPEGYSVSREKKERFSLILESASTNQTSMYLCASSFQGAGYSIQYFGAGTRLSVL.

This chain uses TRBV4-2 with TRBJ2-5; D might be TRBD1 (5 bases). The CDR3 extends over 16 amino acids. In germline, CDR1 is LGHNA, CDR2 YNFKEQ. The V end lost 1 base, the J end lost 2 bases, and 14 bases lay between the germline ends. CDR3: CASSQVRAGQQETQYF. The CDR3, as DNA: TGTGCCAGCAGCCAAGTCCGGGCAGGACAACAAGAGACCCAGTACTTC.

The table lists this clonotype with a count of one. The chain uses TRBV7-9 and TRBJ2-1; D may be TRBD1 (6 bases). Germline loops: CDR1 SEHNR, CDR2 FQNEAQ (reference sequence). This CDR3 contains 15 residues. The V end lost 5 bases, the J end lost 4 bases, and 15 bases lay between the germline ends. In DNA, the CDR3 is TGTGCCAGCAGCCCTCCCGGGACACAATACAATGAGCAGTTCTTC. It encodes CASSPPGTQYNEQFF.

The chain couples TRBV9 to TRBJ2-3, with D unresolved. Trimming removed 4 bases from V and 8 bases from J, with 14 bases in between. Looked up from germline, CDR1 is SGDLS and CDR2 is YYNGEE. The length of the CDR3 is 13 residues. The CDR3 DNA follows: TGTGCCAGCAGCCCCCGCCAGCGCACTACGCAGTATTTT. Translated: CASSPRQRTTQYF.

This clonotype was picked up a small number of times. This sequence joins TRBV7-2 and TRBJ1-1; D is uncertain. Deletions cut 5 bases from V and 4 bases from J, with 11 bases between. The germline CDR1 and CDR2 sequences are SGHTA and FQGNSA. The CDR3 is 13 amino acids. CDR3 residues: CASSAPEGTEAFF. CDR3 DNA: TGTGCCAGCAGCGCGCCCGAGGGCACTGAAGCTTTCTTT.

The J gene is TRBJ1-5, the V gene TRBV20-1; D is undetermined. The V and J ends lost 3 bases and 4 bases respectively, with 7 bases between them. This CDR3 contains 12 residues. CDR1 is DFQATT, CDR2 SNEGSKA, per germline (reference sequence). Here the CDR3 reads CSASRRNQPQHF. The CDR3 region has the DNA TGCAGTGCTAGTAGACGGAATCAGCCCCAGCATTTT.

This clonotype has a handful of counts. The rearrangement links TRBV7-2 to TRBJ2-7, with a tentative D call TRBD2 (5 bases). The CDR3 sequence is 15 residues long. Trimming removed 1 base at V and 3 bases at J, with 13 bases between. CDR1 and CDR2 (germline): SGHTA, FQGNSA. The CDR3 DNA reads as TGTGCCAGCAGCTTAGATGGCGGCGGGTTCTACGAGCAGTACTTC. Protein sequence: CASSLDGGGFYEQYF.

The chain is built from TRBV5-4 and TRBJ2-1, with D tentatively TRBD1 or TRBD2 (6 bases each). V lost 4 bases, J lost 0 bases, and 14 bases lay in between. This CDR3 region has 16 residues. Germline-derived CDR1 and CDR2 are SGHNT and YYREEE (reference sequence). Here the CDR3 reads CASSPRGTSSYNEQFF. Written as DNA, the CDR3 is TGTGCCAGCAGCCCCCGGGGGACAAGCTCCTACAATGAGCAGTTCTTC.

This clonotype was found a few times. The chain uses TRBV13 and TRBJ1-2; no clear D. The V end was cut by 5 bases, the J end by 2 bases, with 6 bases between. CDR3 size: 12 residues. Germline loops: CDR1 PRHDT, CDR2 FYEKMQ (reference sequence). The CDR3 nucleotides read TGTGCCAGCAGCACCTCGAACTATGGCTACACCTTC. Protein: CASSTSNYGYTF.

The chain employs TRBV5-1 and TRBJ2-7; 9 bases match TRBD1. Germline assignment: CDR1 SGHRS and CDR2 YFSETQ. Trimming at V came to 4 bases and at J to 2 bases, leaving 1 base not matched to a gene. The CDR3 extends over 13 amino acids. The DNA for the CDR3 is TGCGCCAGCAGCCGGACAGGGGCCTACGAGCAGTACTTC. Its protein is CASSRTGAYEQYF.

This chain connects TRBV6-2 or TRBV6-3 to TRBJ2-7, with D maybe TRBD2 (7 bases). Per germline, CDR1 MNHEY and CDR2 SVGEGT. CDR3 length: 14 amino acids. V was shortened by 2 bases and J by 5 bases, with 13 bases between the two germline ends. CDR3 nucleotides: TGTGCCAGCAGTTACGCGGGGGCTGGGGACGAGCAGTACGTC. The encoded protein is CASSYAGAGDEQYV.

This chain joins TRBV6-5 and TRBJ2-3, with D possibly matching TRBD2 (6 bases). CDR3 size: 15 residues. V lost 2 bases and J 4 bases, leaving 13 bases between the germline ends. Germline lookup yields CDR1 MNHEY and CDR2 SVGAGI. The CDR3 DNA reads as TGTGCCAGCAGTTACACGGCGGGGATCGCAGATACGCAGTATTTT. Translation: CASSYTAGIADTQYF.

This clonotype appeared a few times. This CDR3 reads CATIDRGTYNEQFF. DNA of the CDR3: TGTGCCACCATCGACAGGGGTACCTACAATGAGCAGTTCTTC. V usage is TRBV15 and J usage is TRBJ2-1; 8 nucleotides align to TRBD1. Trimming removed 7 bases from V and 2 bases from J; junction bases left unmatched: 4. This CDR3 comprises 14 residues. The V gene's germline CDR1 is LNHNV and CDR2 YYDKDF (reference sequence).

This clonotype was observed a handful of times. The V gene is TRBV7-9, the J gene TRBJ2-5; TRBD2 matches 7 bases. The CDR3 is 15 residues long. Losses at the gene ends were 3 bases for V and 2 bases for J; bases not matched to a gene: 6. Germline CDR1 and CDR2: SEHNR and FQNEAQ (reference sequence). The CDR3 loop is CASSLEGGAQETQYF. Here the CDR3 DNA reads TGTGCCAGCAGCTTGGAGGGAGGGGCTCAAGAGACCCAGTACTTC.

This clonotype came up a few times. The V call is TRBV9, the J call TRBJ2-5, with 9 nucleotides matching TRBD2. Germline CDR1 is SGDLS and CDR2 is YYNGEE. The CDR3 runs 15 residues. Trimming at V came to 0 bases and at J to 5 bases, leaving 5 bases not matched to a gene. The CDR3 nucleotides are TGTGCCAGCAGCGTAGCAGCGGGGGGTGGTGAGACCCAGTACTTC. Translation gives CASSVAAGGGETQYF.

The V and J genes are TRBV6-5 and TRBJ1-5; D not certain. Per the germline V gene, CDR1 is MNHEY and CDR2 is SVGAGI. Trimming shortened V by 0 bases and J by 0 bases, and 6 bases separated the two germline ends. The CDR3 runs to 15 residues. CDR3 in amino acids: CASSYSHASNQPQHF. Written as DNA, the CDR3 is TGTGCCAGCAGTTACTCCCACGCTAGCAATCAGCCCCAGCATTTT.

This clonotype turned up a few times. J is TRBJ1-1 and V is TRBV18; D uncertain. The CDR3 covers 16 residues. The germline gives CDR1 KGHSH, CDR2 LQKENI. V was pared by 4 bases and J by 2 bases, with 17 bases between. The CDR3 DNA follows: TGTGCCAGCTCACTCCCTAAAATTCGAACTAACACTGAAGCTTTCTTT. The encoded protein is CASSLPKIRTNTEAFF.

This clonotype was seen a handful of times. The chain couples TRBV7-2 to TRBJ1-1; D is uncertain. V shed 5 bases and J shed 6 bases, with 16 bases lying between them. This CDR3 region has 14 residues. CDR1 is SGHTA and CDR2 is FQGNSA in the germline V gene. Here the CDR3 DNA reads TGTGCCAGCAGCCGACGACTCGAGTGGTCTGAAGCTTTCTTT. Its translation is CASSRRLEWSEAFF.

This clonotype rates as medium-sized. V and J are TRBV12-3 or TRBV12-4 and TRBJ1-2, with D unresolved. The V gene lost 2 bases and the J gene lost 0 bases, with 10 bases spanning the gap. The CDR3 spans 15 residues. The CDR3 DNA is TGTGCCAGCAGTTTAATCTCCCTAGCTAACTATGGCTACACCTTC. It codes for CASSLISLANYGYTF.

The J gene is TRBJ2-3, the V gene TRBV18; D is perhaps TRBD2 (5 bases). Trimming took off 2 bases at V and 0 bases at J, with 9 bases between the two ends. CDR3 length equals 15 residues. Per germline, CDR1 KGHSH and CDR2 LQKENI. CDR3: CASSPGPGSTDTQYF. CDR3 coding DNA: TGTGCCAGCTCACCAGGGCCGGGAAGCACAGATACGCAGTATTTT.

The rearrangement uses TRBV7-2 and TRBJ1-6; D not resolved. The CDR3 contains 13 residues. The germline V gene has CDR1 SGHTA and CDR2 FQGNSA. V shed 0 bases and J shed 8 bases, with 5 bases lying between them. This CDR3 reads CASSLAAHSPLHF. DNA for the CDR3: TGTGCCAGCAGCTTAGCGGCGCATTCACCCCTCCACTTT.